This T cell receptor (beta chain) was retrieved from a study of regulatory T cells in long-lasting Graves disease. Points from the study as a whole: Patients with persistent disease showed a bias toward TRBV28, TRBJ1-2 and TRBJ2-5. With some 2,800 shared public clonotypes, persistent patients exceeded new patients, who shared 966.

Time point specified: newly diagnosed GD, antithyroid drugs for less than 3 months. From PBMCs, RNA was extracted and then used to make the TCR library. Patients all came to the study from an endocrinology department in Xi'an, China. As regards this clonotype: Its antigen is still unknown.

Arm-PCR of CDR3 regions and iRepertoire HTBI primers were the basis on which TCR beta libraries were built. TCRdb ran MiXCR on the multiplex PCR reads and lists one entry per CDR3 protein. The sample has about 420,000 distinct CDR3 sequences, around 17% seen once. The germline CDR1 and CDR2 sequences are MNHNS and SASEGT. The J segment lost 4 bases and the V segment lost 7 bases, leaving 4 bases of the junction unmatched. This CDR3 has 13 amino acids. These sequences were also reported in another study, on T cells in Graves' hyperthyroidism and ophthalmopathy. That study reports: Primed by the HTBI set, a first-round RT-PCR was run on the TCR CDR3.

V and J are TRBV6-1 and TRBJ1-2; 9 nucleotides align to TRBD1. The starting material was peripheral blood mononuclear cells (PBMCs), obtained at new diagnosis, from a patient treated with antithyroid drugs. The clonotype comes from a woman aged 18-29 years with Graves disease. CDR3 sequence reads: CASKGTGIYGYTF. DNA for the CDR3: TGTGCCAGCAAAGGGACAGGGATCTATGGCTACACCTTC.